The clone carrying this TCR beta chain was seen a handful of times. Its antigen is as yet unknown. This sample's treatment: roughly ten-day PBMC culture with coronavirus spike peptide pools or control peptides (ViraFEST assay). Unexposed donor CD4+ T cells predated the COVID-19 pandemic, collected 2011-2018. An Oncomine TCR Beta short-read assay was used to sequence the DNA from cultured CD4+ T cells. Investigators obtained genomic DNA by extraction from cultured CD4+ T cells. Each CDR3 protein gets one entry after TCRdb re-called the PCR reads with MiXCR. The sample lists approximately 9,000 distinct CDR3 sequences; less than 45% were seen once. Trimming pared 4 bases from V and 2 bases from J, leaving 3 bases between. The CDR3 runs 11 residues. Germline V CDR1 and CDR2: DFQATT, SNEGSKA (reference sequence). These data are taken from a study of vaccination and CD4 T cells after COVID-19.

Sequencing input: CD4+ T cells from blood, cultured in vitro. This chain connects TRBV20-1 to TRBJ1-3; D is unresolved. The receptor's source is a human donor in good health. The CDR3 bases are TGCAGTGCTAAAGCTGGAAACACCATATATTTT. It encodes CSAKAGNTIYF.